This T cell receptor beta chain emerged from a study of control samples from healthy donors and cancer patients. The CDR3 runs 17 residues. Germline CDR1 and CDR2: MNHGY and SVAAGI. V was trimmed by 2 bases and J by 4 bases, leaving 21 bases between them. Sequencing used immunoSEQ multiplex PCR; TCRdb keeps in-frame clones, though not all of them. Here the sample spans roughly 41,000 clones, about 94% being singletons. The sequenced sample consisted of blood. This chain uses TRBV6-9 with TRBJ2-7, with a weak D call TRBD1 (5 bases). The receptor was isolated from a man between 60 and 75 years old in good health. The chain's CDR3 is CASSYRRVTALPYEQYF. The CDR3 DNA is TGTGCCAGCAGTTATAGACGGGTGACAGCCCTCCCTTACGAGCAGTACTTC.